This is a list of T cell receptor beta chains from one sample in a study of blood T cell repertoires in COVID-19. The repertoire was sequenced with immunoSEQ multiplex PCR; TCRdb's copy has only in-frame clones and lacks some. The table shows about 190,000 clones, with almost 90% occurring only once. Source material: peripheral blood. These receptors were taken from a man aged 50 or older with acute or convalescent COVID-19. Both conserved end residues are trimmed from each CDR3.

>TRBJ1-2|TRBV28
ATKYPGGASYGYT
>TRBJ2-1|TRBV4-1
ASSQVGYPYNEQF
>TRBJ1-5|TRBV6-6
ASTYDYSNQPQH
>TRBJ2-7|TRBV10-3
AISESTSGSYEQY
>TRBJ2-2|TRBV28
ATLRGLGELF
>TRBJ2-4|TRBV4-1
ASSQSALAKNIQY
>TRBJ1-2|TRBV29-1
SVEDLGRGGYT
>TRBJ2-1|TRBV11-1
ASSLQGGNNEQF
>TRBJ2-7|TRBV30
AWSGLFRYEQY
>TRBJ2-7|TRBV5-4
ASSQGLMGTYEQY
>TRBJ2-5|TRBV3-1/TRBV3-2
ASSQAGVETQY
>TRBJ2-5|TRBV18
ASSPPTGWETQY
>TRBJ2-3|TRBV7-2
ASSLATAGVTMNTQY
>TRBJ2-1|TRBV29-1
SVERLAAYNEQF